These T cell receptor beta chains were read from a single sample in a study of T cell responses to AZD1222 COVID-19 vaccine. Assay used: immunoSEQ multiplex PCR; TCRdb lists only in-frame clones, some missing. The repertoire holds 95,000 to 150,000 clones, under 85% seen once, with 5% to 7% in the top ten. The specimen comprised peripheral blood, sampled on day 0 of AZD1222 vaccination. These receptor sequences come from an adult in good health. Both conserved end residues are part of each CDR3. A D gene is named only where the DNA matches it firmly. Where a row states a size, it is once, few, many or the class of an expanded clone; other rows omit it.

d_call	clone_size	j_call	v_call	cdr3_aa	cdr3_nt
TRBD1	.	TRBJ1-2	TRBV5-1	CASSPSTGFYGYTF	TGCGCCAGCAGCCCCTCGACAGGGTTCTATGGCTACACCTTC
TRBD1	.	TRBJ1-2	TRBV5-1	CASSPLAVQGANGYTF	TGCGCCAGCAGCCCCCTGGCGGTTCAGGGGGCAAATGGCTACACCTTC
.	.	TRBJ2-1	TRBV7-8	CASSRDLWDAAGDEQFF	TGTGCCAGCAGCCGAGATCTTTGGGACGCTGCTGGAGATGAGCAGTTCTTC
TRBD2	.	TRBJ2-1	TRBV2	CASSEVLLAGGYYNEQFF	TGTGCCAGCAGTGAGGTCTTGCTAGCGGGGGGATACTACAATGAGCAGTTCTTC
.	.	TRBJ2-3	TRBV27	CASSLSVSTTDTQYF	TGTGCCAGCAGTTTATCGGTTAGTACGACAGATACGCAGTATTTT
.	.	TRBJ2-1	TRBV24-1	CATSDGAYNEQFF	TGTGCCACCAGTGATGGAGCCTACAATGAGCAGTTCTTC
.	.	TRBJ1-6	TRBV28	CASSPTWDSPLHF	TGTGCCAGCAGTCCGACATGGGATTCACCCCTCCACTTT
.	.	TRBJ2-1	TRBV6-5	CASRPQGLIYGQFF	TGTGCCAGCAGGCCACAGGGACTTATTTATGGGCAGTTCTTC
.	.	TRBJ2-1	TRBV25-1	CASSEASGYNEQFF	TGTGCCAGCAGTGAGGCGAGCGGGTACAATGAGCAGTTCTTC
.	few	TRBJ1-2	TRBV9	CASSVEDIYGYPAANAYTF	TGTGCCAGCAGCGTGGAGGATATCTATGGGTATCCCGCTGCCAATGCCTACACCTTC
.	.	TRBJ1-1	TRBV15	CATSRDPGAVNTEAFF	TGTGCCACCAGCAGAGATCCGGGGGCAGTGAACACTGAAGCTTTCTTT
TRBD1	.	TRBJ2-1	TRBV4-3	CASSQLQGESEQFF	TGCGCCAGCAGCCAATTACAGGGGGAGAGTGAGCAGTTCTTC
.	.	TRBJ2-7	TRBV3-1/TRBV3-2	CASSQDRGTSYEQYF	TGTGCCAGCAGCCAAGATCGGGGCACCTCCTACGAGCAGTACTTC
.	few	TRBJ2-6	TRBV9	CASSPRLSGANVLTF	TGTGCCAGCAGCCCTCGACTCTCTGGGGCCAACGTCCTGACTTTC
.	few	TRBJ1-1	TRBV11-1	CASSLIRNTEAFF	TGTGCCAGCAGCTTAATTCGAAACACTGAAGCTTTCTTT
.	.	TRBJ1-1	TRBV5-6	CASSWPNRAEAFF	TGTGCCAGCAGCTGGCCTAACAGGGCCGAAGCTTTCTTT
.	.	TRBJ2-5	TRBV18	CASSQGGEETQYF	TGTGCCAGCTCTCAAGGGGGGGAAGAGACCCAGTACTTC
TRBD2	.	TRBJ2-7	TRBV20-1	CSASNAGGRAEEQYF	TGCAGTGCTAGTAACGCGGGGGGGCGAGCTGAAGAGCAGTACTTC
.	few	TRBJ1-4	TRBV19	CASSRQESVLFF	TGTGCCAGTAGTAGACAGGAAAGCGTACTGTTTTTT
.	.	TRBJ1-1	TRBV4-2	CASSQDPGIGNTEAFF	TGTGCCAGCAGCCAAGACCCAGGGATTGGGAACACTGAAGCTTTCTTT
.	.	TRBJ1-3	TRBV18	CASSPFSPEVTGLNTIYF	TGTGCCAGCTCACCATTTTCCCCAGAAGTTACGGGCTTAAACACCATATATTTT